One sample yielded the 24 T cell receptor beta chains listed below, sequenced in a study of identical twins. Via MiXCR, TCRdb re-called the 5' RACE reads, giving one row per CDR3 protein. Of some 790,000 distinct CDR3 sequences listed, around a sixth are singletons. This same sample was also taken into another study, of T cells expressing NK-cell markers.

The sample taken for sequencing was PBMCs. The receptors were gathered from a woman between 18 and 29 years old in good health.

The rearrangement uses TRBV5-5 and TRBJ2-7; possibly TRBD1 for D (5 bases). The V end was cut by 3 bases, the J end by 0 bases, with 13 bases between. The CDR3 contains 15 residues. Per germline, CDR1 SGHKS and CDR2 YYEKEE (reference sequence). DNA for the CDR3: TGTGCCAGCAGCTCGGTAGACAGCAGCTCCTACGAGCAGTACTTC. Translating it yields CASSSVDSSSYEQYF.

This chain connects TRBV12-3 or TRBV12-4 to TRBJ1-2; the D gene is possibly TRBD1 (5 bases). The CDR3 loop spans 16 amino acids. The V gene lost 6 bases and the J gene lost 4 bases, with 21 bases spanning the gap. Written as DNA, the CDR3 is TGTGCCAGCAGCCGATCAGTTATGACAGACCTCTATGGCTACACCTTC. Translating gives CASSRSVMTDLYGYTF.

This clonotype appeared a few times. CDR3 DNA sequence: TGTGCCAGCAGCTTAGCCACAGCATGCCCAGGATGTCAGCCCCAGCATTTT. Translating gives CASSLATACPGCQPQHF. The chain links TRBV7-8 to TRBJ1-5; D remains ambiguous. CDR3 length: 17 amino acids. Between the trimmed V and J ends, which lost 0 bases and 6 bases, there was a span of 18 bases. Germline-derived CDR1 and CDR2 are SGHVS and FQNEAQ.

J is TRBJ2-3 and V is TRBV12-3 or TRBV12-4, with 7 bases identical to TRBD1. V lost 6 bases and J lost 0; bases outside the gene matches: 6. The CDR3 extends over 15 amino acids. The DNA of the CDR3 is TGTGCCAGCAGATATGGACAGGCTAGCACAGATACGCAGTATTTT. It yields the protein CASRYGQASTDTQYF.

This rearrangement joins TRBV7-8 to TRBJ2-7; weak D call: TRBD1 (6 bases). The V end was cut by 4 bases, the J end by 6 bases, with 13 bases between. The CDR3 has 13 amino acids. Germline V gives CDR1 SGHVS, CDR2 FQNEAQ. The CDR3 sequence is CASSSGQGFEQYF. The DNA for the CDR3 is TGTGCCAGCAGCTCCGGCCAGGGGTTCGAGCAGTACTTC. Using reference TRBV7-8 and TRBJ2-7 for the parts outside the CDR3, the full variable domain is GAGVSQSPRYKVAKRGQDVALRCDPISGHVSLFWYQQALGQGPEFLTYFQNEAQLDKSGLPSDRFFAERPEGSVSTLKIQRTQQEDSAVYLCASSSGQGFEQYFGPGTRLTVT.

This clonotype was observed a handful of times. This chain joins TRBV20-1 and TRBJ2-3; D unclear. Germline CDR1 DFQATT, CDR2 SNEGSKA (reference sequence). Trimming removed 5 bases at V and 0 bases at J, with 12 bases between. CDR3 length: 14 amino acids. The CDR3 sequence is CSAPAQLSTDTQYF. The CDR3, as DNA: TGCAGTGCTCCGGCGCAACTTAGCACAGATACGCAGTATTTT.

V usage is TRBV30 and J usage is TRBJ2-3, with 8 positions matching TRBD2. Germline V lookup: CDR1 GTSNPN, CDR2 SVGIG (reference sequence). The V and J ends lost 5 bases and 1 base, in that order; junction bases with no gene match: 5. This CDR3 has 14 amino acids. The CDR3 protein is CAWASGSRTDTQYF. DNA of the CDR3: TGTGCCTGGGCTAGCGGGTCTCGCACAGATACGCAGTATTTT.

The V call is TRBV12-3 or TRBV12-4, the J call TRBJ2-4; 11 nucleotides agree with TRBD2. Losses at the gene ends were 5 bases for V and 9 bases for J; bases not matched to a gene: 12. The CDR3 extends over 16 amino acids. CDR3 residues: CASSPRLAGRQGIQYF. The CDR3 nucleotides read TGTGCCAGCAGTCCTCGACTAGCGGGGAGACAAGGCATTCAGTACTTC.

V and J are TRBV20-1 and TRBJ2-2; 10 bases align to TRBD1. The CDR3 covers 15 residues. The V gene's germline CDR1 is DFQATT and CDR2 SNEGSKA (reference sequence). With 4 bases clipped from V and 3 bases from J, the junction kept 5 bases outside the gene matches. CDR3 protein: CSAKTGGADTGELFF. The CDR3 DNA reads as TGCAGTGCTAAGACAGGGGGCGCGGACACCGGGGAGCTGTTTTTT.

The chain couples TRBV5-1 to TRBJ2-5, with TRBD2 matching 9 bases. The CDR3 covers 15 residues. V was clipped by 3 bases and J by 0 bases; unmatched bases: 3. Germline-derived CDR1 and CDR2 are SGHRS and YFSETQ. Written as DNA, the CDR3 is TGCGCCAGCAGCTCCCTAGCGGGGTACCAAGAGACCCAGTACTTC. Translating gives CASSSLAGYQETQYF.

The table lists this clonotype with a few counts. The chain carries TRBV30 and TRBJ2-7; 8 bases match TRBD2. There are 16 residues in the CDR3. From germline, CDR1 is GTSNPN and CDR2 SVGIG (reference sequence). The V segment lost 3 bases and the J segment 0 bases; nucleotides outside the gene matches: 10. CDR3 in amino acids: CAWSPPWLAGSYEQYF. The DNA for the CDR3 is TGTGCCTGGAGCCCCCCGTGGCTAGCGGGCTCCTACGAGCAGTACTTC.

V is TRBV5-1 and J is TRBJ1-3; 7 bases align to TRBD1. Germline values: CDR1 SGHRS, CDR2 YFSETQ. The CDR3 contains 14 residues. J was trimmed by 4 bases and V by 2 bases; bases with no gene match: 3. The CDR3 coding sequence is TGCGCCAGCAGCTTCAAGGGGGCCGGAAACACCATATATTTT. As protein: CASSFKGAGNTIYF.

The chain couples TRBV11-2 to TRBJ2-5, with 7 bases lining up with TRBD2. Germline V gene data show CDR1 as SGHAT and CDR2 as FQNNGV. V lost 3 bases, J lost 2 bases, and 3 bases stayed unmatched. There are 14 residues in the CDR3. The CDR3 DNA reads as TGTGCCAGCAGCTTCAACGGGGGGCAAGAGACCCAGTACTTC. It translates to CASSFNGGQETQYF.

The chain uses TRBV20-1 and TRBJ2-1, with 10 bases identical to TRBD2. This CDR3 region has 15 residues. Germline trimming cut 2 bases from V and 4 bases from J; bases unmatched to any gene: 5. Germline CDR1 and CDR2: DFQATT and SNEGSKA (reference sequence). The CDR3 nucleotides read TGCAGTGCTAGAAGTCTAGCGGGAGATTACAATGAGCAGTTCTTC. Translating gives CSARSLAGDYNEQFF.

This sequence joins TRBV4-2 and TRBJ2-3; no firm D call. The CDR3 length is 17 residues. Germline CDR1 reads LGHNA; CDR2 reads YNFKEQ. Trimming stripped 1 base from V and 2 bases from J, with 16 bases between. CDR3 amino acids: CASSQGTPGLITDTQYF. Written as DNA, the CDR3 is TGTGCCAGCAGCCAAGGAACCCCCGGGCTCATCACAGATACGCAGTATTTT.

This clonotype was counted only a few times. The genes are TRBV3-1 and TRBJ2-7; TRBD1 matches at 7 bases. The CDR3 extends over 16 amino acids. After removal of 2 bases from V and 7 bases from J, the junction contained 14 bases not matched to a gene. Germline assignment: CDR1 LGHDT and CDR2 YNNKEL (reference sequence). CDR3: CASSQFFAQGYWEQYF. The DNA for the CDR3 is TGTGCCAGCAGCCAATTCTTCGCACAGGGGTATTGGGAGCAGTACTTC.

The rearrangement uses TRBV29-1 and TRBJ2-3; D remains ambiguous. CDR1 and CDR2 (germline): SQVTM, ANQGSEA. V gave up 7 bases and J gave up 2 bases, with 13 bases separating them. This CDR3 spans 13 amino acids. CDR3 region: CSANTDSTDTQYF. CDR3 nucleotides: TGCAGCGCCAATACTGACTCCACAGATACGCAGTATTTT.

This clonotype was observed a handful of times. J is TRBJ2-5 and V is TRBV12-3 or TRBV12-4; 10 nucleotides agree with TRBD1. The CDR3 covers 16 residues. The V gene end was trimmed by 5 bases and the J gene end by 3 bases; junction bases not matched to a gene: 9. CDR3 nucleotide sequence: TGTGCCAGCAGTGGCCTCGGGACAGGGGCGAAAGAGACCCAGTACTTC. Translating gives CASSGLGTGAKETQYF.

This clonotype was observed many times. The chain recombines TRBV4-3 with TRBJ1-1; D ambiguous. This CDR3 is built from 12 residues. Trimming took 1 base from V and 5 from J, leaving 5 bases between them. Germline assignment: CDR1 LGHNA and CDR2 YSLEER. The CDR3 DNA reads TGCGCCAGCAGCCAAGTAGGGACTGAAGCTTTCTTT. It translates to CASSQVGTEAFF.

The genes are TRBV7-2 and TRBJ2-2; 7 nucleotides line up with TRBD2. Germline CDR1 and CDR2: SGHTA and FQGNSA. The ends lost 2 bases at V and 7 bases at J; junction bases unmatched: 13. The CDR3 has 17 residues. CDR3 protein: CASSLIPSGVGGGELFF. Written as DNA, the CDR3 is TGTGCCAGCAGCTTAATCCCTAGCGGAGTCGGGGGCGGGGAGCTGTTTTTT.

The chain combines TRBV20-1 with TRBJ2-7; TRBD1 agrees at 11 bases. The V gene's germline CDR1 is DFQATT and CDR2 SNEGSKA (reference sequence). J gave up 7 bases and V 5 bases, and 13 bases lay outside the gene matches. The CDR3 runs to 15 residues. CDR3 region: CSASSQGTGGREQYF. The CDR3, as DNA: TGCAGTGCTTCCTCCCAGGGGACAGGGGGACGGGAGCAGTACTTC.

CDR3 region: CATSLGGLHEQYF. CDR3 DNA: TGTGCCACCAGCTTGGGAGGGCTCCACGAGCAGTACTTC. This chain links TRBV15 with TRBJ2-7; 7 bases are a match to TRBD2. Losses at the gene ends were 5 bases for V and 5 bases for J; bases not matched to a gene: 6. CDR1 and CDR2 (germline): LNHNV, YYDKDF (reference sequence). CDR3 length equals 13 residues.

Only a few counts were recorded for this clonotype. The chain links TRBV7-9 to TRBJ2-1, with D possibly being TRBD2 (6 bases). This CDR3 has 13 amino acids. Deletions cut 9 bases from V and 4 bases from J, with 13 bases between. Germline CDR1 is SEHNR and CDR2 is FQNEAQ (reference sequence). This CDR3 reads CASRLREYNEQFF. Written as DNA, the CDR3 is TGTGCCAGTAGGCTTCGGGAGTACAATGAGCAGTTCTTC.

This clonotype was seen only a few times. The J gene is TRBJ2-1, the V gene TRBV12-5, with D maybe TRBD2 (6 bases). Trimming left V 7 bases short and J 4 bases short, with 14 bases between. Germline values: CDR1 LGHNT, CDR2 FRNRAP. CDR3 size: 14 residues. CDR3 DNA: TGTGCTAGTGTGTCAATGGGAGGATACAATGAGCAGTTCTTC. This encodes CASVSMGGYNEQFF.